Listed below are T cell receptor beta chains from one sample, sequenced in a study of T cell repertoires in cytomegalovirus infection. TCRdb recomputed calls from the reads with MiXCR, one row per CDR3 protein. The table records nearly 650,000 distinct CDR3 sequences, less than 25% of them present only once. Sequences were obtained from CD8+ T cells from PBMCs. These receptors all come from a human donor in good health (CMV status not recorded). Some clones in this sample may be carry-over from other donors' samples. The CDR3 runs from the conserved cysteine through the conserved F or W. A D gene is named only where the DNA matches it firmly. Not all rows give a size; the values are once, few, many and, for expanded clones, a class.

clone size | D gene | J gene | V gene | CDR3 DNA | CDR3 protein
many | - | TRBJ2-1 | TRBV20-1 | TGCAGTGCTAGAGATTTTATTGGGCAGGGGATAATCGATGAGCAGTTCTTC | CSARDFIGQGIIDEQFF
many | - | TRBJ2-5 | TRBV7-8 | TGTGCCAGCAGCTTAGTCAGGGGAAGAGAAGAGACCCAGTACTTC | CASSLVRGREETQYF
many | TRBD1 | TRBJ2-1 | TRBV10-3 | TGTGCCATCAGTGCCCCGGACAGGGGAGCGTTACACAATGAGCAGTTCTTC | CAISAPDRGALHNEQFF
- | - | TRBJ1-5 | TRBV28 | TGTGCCAGCAGTTTGCGGGCGGTCTCCCCTGGGAACAATCAGCCCCAGCATTTT | CASSLRAVSPGNNQPQHF
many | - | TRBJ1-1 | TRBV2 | TGTGCCAGCAGCGTGGGATTGAACACTGAAGCTTTCTTT | CASSVGLNTEAFF
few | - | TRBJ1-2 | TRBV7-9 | TGTGCCAGCACCCGAGGAGGTGTCGGCTACACCTTC | CASTRGGVGYTF
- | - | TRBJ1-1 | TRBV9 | TGTGCCAGCAGCGTCCCCTTAATGAACACTGAAGCTTTCTTT | CASSVPLMNTEAFF
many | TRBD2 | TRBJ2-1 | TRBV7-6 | TGTGCCAGCGGGGGGGACTCCTACAATGAGCAGTTCTTC | CASGGDSYNEQFF
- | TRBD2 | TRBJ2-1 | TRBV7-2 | TGTGCCAGCAGCTTAGAAAGAGCGGGGGGCTTTACCTACAATGAGCAGTTCTTC | CASSLERAGGFTYNEQFF
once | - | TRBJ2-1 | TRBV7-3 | TGTGCCAGCAGCTTAACCCTAGGGATCGACAATGAGCAGTTCTTC | CASSLTLGIDNEQFF
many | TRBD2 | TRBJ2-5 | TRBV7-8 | TGTGCCAGCAGGACTAGCGGGGGGCAAGAGACCCAGTACTTC | CASRTSGGQETQYF
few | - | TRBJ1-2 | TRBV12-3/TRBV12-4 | TGTGCCAGCAGCACCCTTCCCCATGACGGCTACACCTTC | CASSTLPHDGYTF
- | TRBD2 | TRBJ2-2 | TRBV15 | TGTGTCACCCTTGGACTAGCGGGGAAGGGGGAGCTGTTTTTT | CVTLGLAGKGELFF
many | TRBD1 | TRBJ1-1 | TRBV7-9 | TGTGCCAGCAGCCCTACAGGGGACGAGTGGGGGGCTGAAGCTTTCTTT | CASSPTGDEWGAEAFF
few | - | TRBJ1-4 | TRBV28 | TGTGCCAGCAGTCTTCGACTGACTAATGAAAAACTGTTTTTT | CASSLRLTNEKLFF
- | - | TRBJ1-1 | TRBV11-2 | TGTGCCAGCAGCTTAGTCAGGAGGAACACTGAAGCTTTCTTT | CASSLVRRNTEAFF
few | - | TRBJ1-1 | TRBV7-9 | TGTGCCAGCAACCGAGCGGGTGAAGCTTTCTTT | CASNRAGEAFF
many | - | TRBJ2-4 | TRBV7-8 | TGTGCCAGCAGCTCCTCCAGGGGGCGGGGGGTGCTAAAAAACATTCAGTACTTC | CASSSSRGRGVLKNIQYF
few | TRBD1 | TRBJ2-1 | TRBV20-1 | TGCAGTGCTAGGGACCGGGACAGGCCCTACAATGAGCAGTTCTTC | CSARDRDRPYNEQFF
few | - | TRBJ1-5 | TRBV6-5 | TGTGCCAGCAGTTACTCGGGGGCCCCCAATCAGCCCCAGCATTTT | CASSYSGAPNQPQHF